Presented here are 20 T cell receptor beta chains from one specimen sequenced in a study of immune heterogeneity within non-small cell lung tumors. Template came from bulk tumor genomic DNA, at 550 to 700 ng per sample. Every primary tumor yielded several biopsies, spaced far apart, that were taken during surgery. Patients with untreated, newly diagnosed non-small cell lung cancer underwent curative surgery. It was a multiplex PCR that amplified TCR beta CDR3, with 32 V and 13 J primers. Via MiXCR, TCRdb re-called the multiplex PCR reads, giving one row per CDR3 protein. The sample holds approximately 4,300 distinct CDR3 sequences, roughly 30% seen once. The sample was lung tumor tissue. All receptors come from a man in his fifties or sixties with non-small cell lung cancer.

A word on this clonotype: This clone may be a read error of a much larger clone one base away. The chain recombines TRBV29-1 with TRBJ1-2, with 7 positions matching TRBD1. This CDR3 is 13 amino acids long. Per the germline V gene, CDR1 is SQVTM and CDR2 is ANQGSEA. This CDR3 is CSFEITGAGGYTF. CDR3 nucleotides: TGCAGCTTTGAAATAACAGGGGCCGGTGGCTACACCTTC.

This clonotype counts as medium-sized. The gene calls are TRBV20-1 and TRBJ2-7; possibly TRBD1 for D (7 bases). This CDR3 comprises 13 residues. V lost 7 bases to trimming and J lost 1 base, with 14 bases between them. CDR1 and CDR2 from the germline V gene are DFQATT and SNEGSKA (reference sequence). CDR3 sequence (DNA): TGCAGTGTAGCACAGGGGACTTCCTACGAGCAGTACTTC. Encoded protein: CSVAQGTSYEQYF.

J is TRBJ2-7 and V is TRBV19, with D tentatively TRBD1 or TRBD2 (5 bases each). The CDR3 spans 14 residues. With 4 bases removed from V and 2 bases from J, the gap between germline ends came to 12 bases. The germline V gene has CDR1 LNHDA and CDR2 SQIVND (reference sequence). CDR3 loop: CASSTQRGAYEQYF. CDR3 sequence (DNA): TGTGCCAGTAGTACCCAAAGAGGGGCCTACGAGCAGTACTTC.

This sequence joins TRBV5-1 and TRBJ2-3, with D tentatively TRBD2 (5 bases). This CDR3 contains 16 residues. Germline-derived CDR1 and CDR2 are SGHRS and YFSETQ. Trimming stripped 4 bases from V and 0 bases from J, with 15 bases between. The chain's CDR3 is CASSPEGRRSTDTQYF. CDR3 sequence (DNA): TGCGCCAGCAGCCCCGAGGGCCGCCGCAGCACAGATACGCAGTATTTT.

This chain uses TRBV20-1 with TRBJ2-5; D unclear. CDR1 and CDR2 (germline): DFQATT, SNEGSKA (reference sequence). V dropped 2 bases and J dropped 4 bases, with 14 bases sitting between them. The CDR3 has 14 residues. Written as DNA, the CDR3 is TGCAGTGCTAGATACTCAAATAAGGGAGAGACCCAGTACTTC. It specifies CSARYSNKGETQYF.

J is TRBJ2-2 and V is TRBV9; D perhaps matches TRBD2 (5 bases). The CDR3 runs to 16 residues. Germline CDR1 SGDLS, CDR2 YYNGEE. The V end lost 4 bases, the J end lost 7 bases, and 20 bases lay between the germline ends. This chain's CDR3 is CASSPRVGVGVGELFF. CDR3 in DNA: TGTGCCAGCAGCCCCCGGGTCGGGGTCGGCGTCGGGGAGCTGTTTTTT.

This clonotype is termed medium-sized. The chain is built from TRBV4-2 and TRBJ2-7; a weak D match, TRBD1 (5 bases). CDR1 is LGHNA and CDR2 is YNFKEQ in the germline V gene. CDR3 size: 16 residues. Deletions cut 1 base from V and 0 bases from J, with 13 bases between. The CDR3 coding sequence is TGTGCCAGCAGCCAAGGGGTGGGGCCCAGCTCCTACGAGCAGTACTTC. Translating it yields CASSQGVGPSSYEQYF.

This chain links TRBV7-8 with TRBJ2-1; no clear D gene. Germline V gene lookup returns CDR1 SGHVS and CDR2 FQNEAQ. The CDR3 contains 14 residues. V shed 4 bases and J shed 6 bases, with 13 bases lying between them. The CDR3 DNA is TGTGCCAGCAGCTCTACGGTAACGATCAATGAGCAGTTCTTC. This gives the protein CASSSTVTINEQFF.

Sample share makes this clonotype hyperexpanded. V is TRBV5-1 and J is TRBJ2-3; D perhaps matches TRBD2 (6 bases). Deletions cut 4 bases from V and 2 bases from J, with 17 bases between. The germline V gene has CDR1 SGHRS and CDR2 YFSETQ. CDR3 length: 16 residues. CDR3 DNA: TGCGCCAGCAGCCCTCAGTTGGGGGGAATCACAGATACGCAGTATTTT. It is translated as CASSPQLGGITDTQYF. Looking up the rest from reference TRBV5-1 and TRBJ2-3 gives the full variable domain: KAGVTQTPRYLIKTRGQQVTLSCSPISGHRSVSWYQQTPGQGLQFLFEYFSETQRNKGNFPGRFSGRQFSNSRSEMNVSTLELGDSALYLCASSPQLGGITDTQYFGPGTRLTVL.

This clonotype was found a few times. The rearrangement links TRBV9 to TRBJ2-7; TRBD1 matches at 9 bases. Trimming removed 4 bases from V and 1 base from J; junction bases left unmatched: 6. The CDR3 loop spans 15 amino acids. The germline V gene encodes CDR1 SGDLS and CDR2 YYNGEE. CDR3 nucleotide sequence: TGTGCCAGCAGCAAAGCAGGGACAGGGTCCTACGAGCAGTACTTC. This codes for CASSKAGTGSYEQYF.

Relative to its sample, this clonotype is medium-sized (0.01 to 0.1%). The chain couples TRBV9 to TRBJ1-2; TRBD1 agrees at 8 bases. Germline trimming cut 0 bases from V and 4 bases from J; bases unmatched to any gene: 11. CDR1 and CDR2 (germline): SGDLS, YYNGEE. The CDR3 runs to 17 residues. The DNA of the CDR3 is TGTGCCAGCAGCGTAGCACTTGGGGCAGGGGGCGGCTATGGCTACACCTTC. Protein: CASSVALGAGGGYGYTF.

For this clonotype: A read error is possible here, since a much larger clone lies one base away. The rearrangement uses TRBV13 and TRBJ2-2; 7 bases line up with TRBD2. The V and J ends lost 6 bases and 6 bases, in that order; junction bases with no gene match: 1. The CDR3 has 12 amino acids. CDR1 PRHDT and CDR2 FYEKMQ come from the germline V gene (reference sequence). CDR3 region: CASRGGSGELFF. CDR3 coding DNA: TGTGCCAGCAGGGGGGGGTCCGGGGAGCTGTTTTTT.

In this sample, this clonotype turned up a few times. The CDR3 DNA sequence: TGCAGTGCTAGAGAAGGGGCTATCAGCTCCTACGAGCAGTACTTC. Its translation is CSAREGAISSYEQYF. The chain is built from TRBV20-1 and TRBJ2-7; possibly TRBD1 for D (5 bases). The CDR3 runs to 15 residues. V dropped 0 bases and J dropped 0 bases, with 12 bases sitting between them. Germline values: CDR1 DFQATT, CDR2 SNEGSKA (reference sequence).

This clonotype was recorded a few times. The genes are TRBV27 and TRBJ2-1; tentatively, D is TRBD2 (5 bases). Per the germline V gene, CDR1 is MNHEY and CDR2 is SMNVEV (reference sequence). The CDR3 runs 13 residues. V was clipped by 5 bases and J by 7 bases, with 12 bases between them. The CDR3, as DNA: TGTGCCAGCAGTACTATGACGGGGAATGAGCAGTTCTTC. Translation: CASSTMTGNEQFF.

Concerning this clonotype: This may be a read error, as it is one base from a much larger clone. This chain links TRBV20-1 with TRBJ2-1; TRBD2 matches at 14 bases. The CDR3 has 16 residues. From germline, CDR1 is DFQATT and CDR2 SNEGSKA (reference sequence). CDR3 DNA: TGCAGTGCTGCGACTAGCGGGAGGGCCTCCTACAATGAGCAGCTCTTC. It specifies CSAATSGRASYNEQLF.

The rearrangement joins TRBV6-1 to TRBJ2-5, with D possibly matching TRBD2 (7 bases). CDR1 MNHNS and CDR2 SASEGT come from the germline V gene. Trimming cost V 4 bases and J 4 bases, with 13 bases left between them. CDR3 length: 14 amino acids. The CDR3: CASSVLGGGETQYF. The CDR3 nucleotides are TGTGCCAGCAGTGTCCTAGGGGGGGGAGAGACCCAGTACTTC.

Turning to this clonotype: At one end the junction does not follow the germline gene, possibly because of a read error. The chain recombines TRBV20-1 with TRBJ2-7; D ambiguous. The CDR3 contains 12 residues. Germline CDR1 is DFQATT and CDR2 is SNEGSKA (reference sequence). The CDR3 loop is CSARDVGLGPSF. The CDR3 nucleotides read TGCAGTGCTAGAGATGTTGGGTTAGGGCCTTCCTTC.

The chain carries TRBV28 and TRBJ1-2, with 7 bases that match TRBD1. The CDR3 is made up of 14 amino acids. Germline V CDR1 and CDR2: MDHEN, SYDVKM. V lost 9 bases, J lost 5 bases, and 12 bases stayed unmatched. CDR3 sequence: CASTDKQGQYGYTF. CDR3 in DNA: TGTGCCAGTACAGATAAACAGGGACAGTATGGCTACACCTTC.

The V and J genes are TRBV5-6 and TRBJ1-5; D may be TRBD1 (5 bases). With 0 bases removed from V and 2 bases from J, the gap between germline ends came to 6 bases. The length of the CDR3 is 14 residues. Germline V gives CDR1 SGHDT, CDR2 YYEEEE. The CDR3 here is CASSLAGGNQPQHF. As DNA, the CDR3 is TGTGCCAGCAGCTTGGCGGGGGGCAATCAGCCCCAGCATTTT. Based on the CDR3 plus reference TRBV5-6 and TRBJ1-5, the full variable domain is DAGVTQSPTHLIKTRGQQVTLRCSPKSGHDTVSWYQQALGQGPQFIFQYYEEEERQRGNFPDRFSGHQFPNYSSELNVNALLLGDSALYLCASSLAGGNQPQHFGDGTRLSIL.

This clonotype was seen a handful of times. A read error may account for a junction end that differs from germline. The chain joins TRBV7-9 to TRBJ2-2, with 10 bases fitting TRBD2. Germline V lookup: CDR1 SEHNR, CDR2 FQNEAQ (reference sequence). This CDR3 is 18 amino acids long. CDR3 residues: CASSSHRLAGINTGDLFF. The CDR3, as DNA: TGTGCCAGCAGCTCACATAGACTAGCGGGCATAAACACCGGGGATCTGTTTTTT.